The rows below give T cell receptor beta chains drawn from one sample of a study of lymphopenia after photon versus proton radiotherapy. Profiled with immunoSEQ multiplex PCR; TCRdb holds only in-frame clones, not every one. The sample carries approximately 80,000 clones, around 83% recorded once. The material was peripheral blood, obtained from a patient treated with proton-based radiotherapy. Receptors were obtained from a man in his fifties or sixties with pancreatic cancer. Each CDR3 is given with its conserved first and last residue. Each record gives: V gene, J gene, CDR3 length, CDR3 protein.

v_gene: TRBV18
j_gene: TRBJ1-3
len: 16
CDR3aa: CASSPVDMDAGNTIYF

v_gene: TRBV18
j_gene: TRBJ2-1
len: 15
CDR3aa: CASSPLAGGANEQFF

v_gene: TRBV5-4
j_gene: TRBJ2-7
len: 17
CDR3aa: CASSGRPTGLAGYEQYF

v_gene: TRBV15
j_gene: TRBJ2-5
len: 18
CDR3aa: CATSRGTLAGAGVETQYF

v_gene: TRBV7-9
j_gene: TRBJ2-5
len: 13
CDR3aa: CASSPRGWETQYF

v_gene: TRBV7-6
j_gene: TRBJ2-2
len: 14
CDR3aa: CASSLGGSTGELFF

v_gene: TRBV11-2
j_gene: TRBJ2-1
len: 15
CDR3aa: CASTLLAGYFAEQFF

v_gene: TRBV9
j_gene: TRBJ2-3
len: 16
CDR3aa: CASSVGQSTGTDTQYF

v_gene: TRBV6-1
j_gene: TRBJ2-2
len: 15
CDR3aa: CASSPREGAAGELFF

v_gene: TRBV15
j_gene: TRBJ1-5
len: 14
CDR3aa: CATSPAGGNQPQHF

v_gene: TRBV4-1
j_gene: TRBJ2-7
len: 19
CDR3aa: CASSQGPGTSGSAVYEQYF

v_gene: TRBV6-6
j_gene: TRBJ2-2
len: 16
CDR3aa: CATLTTDRGNTGELFF